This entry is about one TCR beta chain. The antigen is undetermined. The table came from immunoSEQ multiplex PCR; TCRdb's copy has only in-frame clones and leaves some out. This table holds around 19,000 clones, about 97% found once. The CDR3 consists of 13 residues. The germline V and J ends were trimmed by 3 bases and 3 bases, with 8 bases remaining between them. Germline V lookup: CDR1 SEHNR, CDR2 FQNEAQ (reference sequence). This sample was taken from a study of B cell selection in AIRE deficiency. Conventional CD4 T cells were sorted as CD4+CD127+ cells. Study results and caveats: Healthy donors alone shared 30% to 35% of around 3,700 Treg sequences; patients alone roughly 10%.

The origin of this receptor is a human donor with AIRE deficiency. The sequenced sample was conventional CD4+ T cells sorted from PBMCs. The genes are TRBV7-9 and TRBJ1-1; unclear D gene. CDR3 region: CASSFGPDTEAFF. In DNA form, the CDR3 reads TGTGCCAGCAGCTTTGGGCCAGACACTGAAGCTTTCTTT.